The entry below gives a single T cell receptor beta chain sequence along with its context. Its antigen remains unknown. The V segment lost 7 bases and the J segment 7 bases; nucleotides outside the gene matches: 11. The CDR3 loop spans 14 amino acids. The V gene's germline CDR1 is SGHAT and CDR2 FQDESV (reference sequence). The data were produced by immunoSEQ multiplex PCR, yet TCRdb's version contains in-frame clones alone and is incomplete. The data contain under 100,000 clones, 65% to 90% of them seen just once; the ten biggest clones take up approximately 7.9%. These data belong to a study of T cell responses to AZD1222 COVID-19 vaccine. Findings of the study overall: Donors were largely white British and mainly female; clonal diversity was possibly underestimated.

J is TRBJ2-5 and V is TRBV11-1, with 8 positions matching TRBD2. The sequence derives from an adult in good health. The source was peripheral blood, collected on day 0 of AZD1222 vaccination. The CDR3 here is CASTLADLGGTQYF. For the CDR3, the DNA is TGTGCCAGCACACTAGCGGACCTTGGAGGGACCCAGTACTTC.